This T cell receptor beta chain was identified in a study of blood T cells in healthy people across ages. Findings of the study overall: Estimates based on one million T cells were treated as lower bounds. Strong correlation linked observed beta diversity and percent naive T cells.

Total RNA amounts of at least 6 micrograms were extracted per sample. The CDR3 loop spans 12 amino acids. Trimming pared 5 bases from V and 11 bases from J, leaving 15 bases between. Comment on this clonotype: Its antigen remains unknown.

PCR was performed a second time for about 7 to 12 cycles using a sample-barcoded 5' primer and a J-beta primer mix. Carrying 12 random nucleotides, a template-switch adaptor labeled each individual cDNA molecule. TCRdb re-called the 5' RACE reads with MiXCR, one entry per CDR3 protein. The sample includes about 810,000 distinct CDR3 sequences, roughly 40% of them seen just once. This sequence was found in a man aged 18-30 years in good health. Sequencing was done on a sample of blood. V and J are TRBV12-3 or TRBV12-4 and TRBJ2-5; D is uncertain. The CDR3 sequence is CASSLRAHEQYF. In DNA form, the CDR3 reads TGTGCCAGCAGTCTCCGGGCGCATGAGCAGTACTTC.